Sequencing of this T cell receptor (beta chain) was carried out in a study of T cells in Graves' hyperthyroidism and ophthalmopathy. Study outcomes and limitations: Through a model of 13 V-J features, ophthalmopathy was separated from stable hyperthyroidism. Median prediction lead before ophthalmopathy onset was 5 to 7 months with the model.

The CDR3 has 13 amino acids. Looked up from germline, CDR1 is SGHRS and CDR2 is YFSETQ. Germline trimming cut 2 bases from V and 6 bases from J; bases unmatched to any gene: 4. TCR beta CDR3 region amplification was performed from RNA transcripts. Researchers ran a first-round RT-PCR on the TCR CDR3 using the HTBI primer set. TCRdb used MiXCR to reprocess the multiplex PCR reads, holding one entry per CDR3 protein. This table holds 400,000 to 500,000 distinct CDR3 sequences, roughly 15% found once. This clonotype was counted a few times. Its matching antigen is unknown. The TCR was taken from a young woman with Graves' hyperthyroidism. The chain couples TRBV5-1 to TRBJ1-1, with 7 nucleotides matching TRBD1. The sequenced sample consisted of blood. In DNA form, the CDR3 reads TGCGCCAGCAGCTTAACAGGGGAGGCTGAAGCTTTCTTT. Translation gives CASSLTGEAEAFF.